This T cell receptor beta chain was obtained from a study of shared clonotypes between healthy human individuals. Study-wide context: The study used three CD4 naive, three CD4 memory, two CD8 naive and one CD8 memory plate per donor.

The ends were cut back, 7 bases at V and 7 bases at J, with 17 bases in the middle. The CDR3 is made up of 13 amino acids. The V gene's germline CDR1 is MDHEN and CDR2 SYDVKM. Deep was the level used in running the assay. The data were produced by immunoSEQ multiplex PCR, yet TCRdb's version contains in-frame clones alone and is incomplete. The sample shows about 1,900,000 clones, around 96% of them seen only once. As defined, naive CD8 cells were CD45RO-negative and positively selected for CCR7, with terminally differentiated effector memory CD45RA+ cells excluded. Findings and caveats of the study: It was the non-shared clonotypes that had lower generation probabilities than clonotypes shared by all four donors.

To note about this clone: Its target is not known.

The TCR was taken from a man younger than 35 in good health. Input material: naive CD8+ T cells sorted from blood. V gene TRBV28 combines with J gene TRBJ2-7; no firm D call. The CDR3 DNA is TGTGCCAGCACCCCGGTAGGATTGAGAGAGCAGTACTTC. Translating it yields CASTPVGLREQYF. Variable domain in full (rest from reference TRBV28 and TRBJ2-7): DVKVTQSSRYLVKRTGEKVFLECVQDMDHENMFWYRQDPGLGLRLIYFSYDVKMKEKGDIPEGYSVSREKKERFSLILESASTNQTSMYLCASTPVGLREQYFGPGTRLTVT.